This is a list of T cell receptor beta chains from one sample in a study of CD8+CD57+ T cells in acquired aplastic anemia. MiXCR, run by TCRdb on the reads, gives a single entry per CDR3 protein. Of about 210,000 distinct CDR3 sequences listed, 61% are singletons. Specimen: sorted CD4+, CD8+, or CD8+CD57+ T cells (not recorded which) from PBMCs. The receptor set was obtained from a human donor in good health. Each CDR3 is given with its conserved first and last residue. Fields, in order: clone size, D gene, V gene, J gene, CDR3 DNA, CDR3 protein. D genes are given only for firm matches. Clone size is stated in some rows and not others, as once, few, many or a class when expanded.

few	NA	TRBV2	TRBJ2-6	TGTGCCAGCCATTTAAGCTCTGGGGCCAACGTCCTGACTTTC	CASHLSSGANVLTF
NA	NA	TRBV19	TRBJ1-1	TGTGCCAGTATTCCTCCCAGGGGACGAGCTTTCTTT	CASIPPRGRAFF
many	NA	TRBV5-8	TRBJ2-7	TGTGCCAGCAGGTCCGGGACAAACTACGAGCAGTACTTC	CASRSGTNYEQYF
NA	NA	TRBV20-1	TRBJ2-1	TGCAGTGCTCAGAAGGGGAATGAGCAGTTCTTC	CSAQKGNEQFF
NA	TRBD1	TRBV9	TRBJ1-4	TGTGCCAGCAGCGGCCGGGACAGGGGTGAAAAACTGTTTTTT	CASSGRDRGEKLFF
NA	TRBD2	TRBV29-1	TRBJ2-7	TGCAGCGCGACTAGCGGGAGTAATGAGCAGTACTTC	CSATSGSNEQYF
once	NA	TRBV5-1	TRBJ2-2	TGCGCCAGCAGCTTGATCCAGGGACACACCGGGGAGCTGTTTTTT	CASSLIQGHTGELFF
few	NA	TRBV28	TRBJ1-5	TGTGCCAGCAGTTTGCGCCCTAATCAGCCCCAGCATTTT	CASSLRPNQPQHF
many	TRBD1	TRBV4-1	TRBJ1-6	TGCGCCAGCAGCCAAGAACTGCGGACAGGGGGCTCACCCCTCCACTTT	CASSQELRTGGSPLHF
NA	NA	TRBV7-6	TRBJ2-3	TGTGCCAGCAGCTTAGCAATTCAGGGCACAGATACGCAGTATTTT	CASSLAIQGTDTQYF
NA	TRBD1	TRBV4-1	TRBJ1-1	TGTGCCAGCAGCCATGCCGGGACAGATGCGAACACTGAAGCTTTCTTT	CASSHAGTDANTEAFF
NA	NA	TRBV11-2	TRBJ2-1	TGTGCCAGCAGCTTACCGGGACGGGCGGGAGAGCAGTTCTTC	CASSLPGRAGEQFF
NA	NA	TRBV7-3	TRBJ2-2	TGTGCCAGGAGCAAACCTGGCAGCGGGGAGCTGTTTTTT	CARSKPGSGELFF
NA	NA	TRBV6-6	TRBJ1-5	TGTGCCAGCAGTACAGGGACGGAAATCTTTAATCAGCCCCAGCATTTT	CASSTGTEIFNQPQHF
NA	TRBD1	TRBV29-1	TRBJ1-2	TGCAGCGTTGAGACAGGGCTTCCCTATGGCTACACCTTC	CSVETGLPYGYTF
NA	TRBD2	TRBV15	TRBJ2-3	TGTGCCACCAGCAGAGCGACTAGCGGAAGCTTGGGTGCGCAGTATTTT	CATSRATSGSLGAQYF
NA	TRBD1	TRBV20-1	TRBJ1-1	TGCAGTGCTAGAGTTCCGGGACAGGTCACGAACACTGAAGCTTTCTTT	CSARVPGQVTNTEAFF
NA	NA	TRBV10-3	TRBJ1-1	TGTGCCATCAAAGAGCTTGACAGAACTGAAGCTTTCTTT	CAIKELDRTEAFF
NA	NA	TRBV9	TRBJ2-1	TGTGCCAGCAGCGTAGGCCTAGATGAGCAGTTCTTC	CASSVGLDEQFF
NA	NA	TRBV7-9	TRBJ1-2	TGTGCCAGCAGCTTCGAGACTAACTATGGCTACACCTTC	CASSFETNYGYTF
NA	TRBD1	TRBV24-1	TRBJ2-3	TGTGCCACCAGTGATTACCCACAGGGGTCTAGCACAGATACGCAGTATTTT	CATSDYPQGSSTDTQYF
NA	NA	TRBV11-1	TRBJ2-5	TGTGCCAGCAGCTTGTCACAGGGTACGGAGGAGACCCAGTACTTC	CASSLSQGTEETQYF